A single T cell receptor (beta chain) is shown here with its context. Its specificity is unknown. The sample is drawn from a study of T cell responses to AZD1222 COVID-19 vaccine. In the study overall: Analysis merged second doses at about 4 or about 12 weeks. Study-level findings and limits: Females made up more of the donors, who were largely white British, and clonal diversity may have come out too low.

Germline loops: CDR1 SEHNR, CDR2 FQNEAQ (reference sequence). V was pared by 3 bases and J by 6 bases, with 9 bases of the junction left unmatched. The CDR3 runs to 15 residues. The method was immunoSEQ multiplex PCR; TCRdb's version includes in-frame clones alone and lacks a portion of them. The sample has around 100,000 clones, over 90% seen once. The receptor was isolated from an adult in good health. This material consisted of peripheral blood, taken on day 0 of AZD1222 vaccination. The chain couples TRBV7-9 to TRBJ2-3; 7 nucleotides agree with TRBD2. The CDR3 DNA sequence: TGTGCCAGCAGCTTCCGGGGGGAGGTTGCGGATACGCAGTATTTT. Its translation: CASSFRGEVADTQYF.